These 23 T cell receptor beta chains were sequenced from one sample in a study of CD8+CD57+ T cells in acquired aplastic anemia. Genomic DNA constituted the template upon which TCR beta VDJ and CDR3 profiling was performed. TCRdb re-derived calls from the reads in MiXCR, one entry per CDR3 protein. The repertoire consists of about 80,000 distinct CDR3 sequences, with about half occurring once and the leading ten covering 60% to 75%. The sample was sorted CD4+, CD8+, or CD8+CD57+ T cells (not recorded which) from PBMCs. These receptors originate from a human donor in good health, serving as a control.

This clonotype was found many times. The chain uses TRBV25-1 and TRBJ2-3; TRBD2 aligns across 14 bases. V trimming: 3 bases; J trimming: 4 bases; junction bases outside the gene matches: 12. Germline-derived CDR1 and CDR2 are MGHDK and SYGVNS. CDR3 length: 19 amino acids. The CDR3 loop is CASSEGLAGEESWSDTQYF. CDR3 sequence (DNA): TGTGCCAGCAGTGAGGGACTAGCGGGAGAAGAATCTTGGTCAGATACGCAGTATTTT.

This clonotype was seen just once. J is TRBJ1-6 and V is TRBV2, with D uncertain. V lost 6 bases and J 7 bases, leaving 13 bases between the germline ends. CDR1 and CDR2 from the germline V gene are SNHLY and FYNNEI. This CDR3 is built from 14 residues. CDR3 protein: CASRRLEGNSPLHF. CDR3 nucleotides: TGTGCCAGCAGGAGACTCGAAGGCAATTCACCCCTCCACTTT. The complete variable domain, with remaining parts taken from reference TRBV2 and TRBJ1-6, reads EPEVTQTPSHQVTQMGQEVILRCVPISNHLYFYWYRQILGQKVEFLVSFYNNEISEKSEIFDDQFSVERPDGSNFTLKIRSTKLEDSAMYFCASRRLEGNSPLHFGNGTRLTVT.

This clonotype has just a few counts. A much more abundant neighbour one base away suggests this may be a read error. The J gene is TRBJ1-5, the V gene TRBV5-1; tentative D call: TRBD1 (5 bases). V shed 1 base and J shed 9 bases, with 11 bases lying between them. This CDR3 spans 13 amino acids. Germline loops: CDR1 SGHRS, CDR2 YFSETQ. Here the CDR3 DNA reads TGCGCCAGCAGCTTGTCCGGGGCTGGGCCCCAGCATTTT. It specifies CASSLSGAGPQHF.

The table lists this clonotype with a count of one. This chain connects TRBV25-1 to TRBJ1-1; a weak D match, TRBD1 (6 bases). Germline V CDR1 and CDR2: MGHDK, SYGVNS. The CDR3 extends over 13 amino acids. Between the trimmed V and J ends, which lost 11 bases and 5 bases, there was a span of 18 bases. The chain's CDR3 is CAASAWGRTEAFF. DNA of the CDR3: TGTGCCGCTTCAGCGTGGGGGCGGACTGAAGCTTTCTTT.

In this sample, this clonotype turned up many times. The J gene is TRBJ2-7, the V gene TRBV4-1, with TRBD2 matching 12 bases. Per the germline V gene, CDR1 is MGHRA and CDR2 is YSYEKL. The CDR3 covers 15 residues. Unmatched junction bases numbered 0, after V lost 1 base and J lost 2 bases. Here the CDR3 DNA reads TGCGCCAGCAGCCAAGGGACTAGCGGGACCTACGAGCAGTACTTC. Its protein product is CASSQGTSGTYEQYF.

This rearrangement joins TRBV19 to TRBJ1-6, with TRBD1 matching over 8 bases. The ends lost 5 bases at V and 6 bases at J; junction bases unmatched: 9. Per germline, CDR1 LNHDA and CDR2 SQIVND (reference sequence). This CDR3 has 16 amino acids. CDR3 bases: TGTGCCAGTAGTCCCAAAGGACAGGGCCGTAATTCACCCCTCCACTTT. Its protein product is CASSPKGQGRNSPLHF.

This clonotype was observed many times. This rearrangement joins TRBV7-6 to TRBJ2-1; 9 nucleotides align to TRBD2. The CDR3 runs 15 residues. Germline lookup yields CDR1 SGHVS and CDR2 FNYEAQ. The ends lost 5 bases at V and 3 bases at J; junction bases unmatched: 5. As DNA, the CDR3 is TGTGCCAGCAGCGAAGCGGGGGGCAACTACAATGAGCAGTTCTTC. This sequence encodes CASSEAGGNYNEQFF.

The chain uses TRBV25-1 and TRBJ1-1; no clear D. Between the trimmed V and J ends, which lost 5 bases and 6 bases, there was a span of 16 bases. This CDR3 contains 14 residues. Germline V lookup: CDR1 MGHDK, CDR2 SYGVNS. The chain's CDR3 is CASSYSSPLAEAFF. For the CDR3, the DNA is TGTGCCAGCAGTTACTCGAGCCCGCTCGCTGAAGCTTTCTTT.

The chain employs TRBV5-1 and TRBJ2-7, with TRBD2 matching 8 bases. CDR3 length equals 15 residues. V was clipped by 1 base and J by 5 bases; unmatched bases: 8. CDR1 and CDR2 from the germline V gene are SGHRS and YFSETQ. The CDR3 DNA follows: TGCGCCAGCAGCTTGCCGGGGGGGCGTGTGAACGAGCAGTACTTC. Its translation: CASSLPGGRVNEQYF.

At least ten counts were recorded for this clonotype. At one boundary the junction diverges from the germline segment, which might be a read error. The CDR3, as DNA: TGTGCCAGCAACTTAGTCTCGTCAGGGTCTTTCTACGAGCAGTACTTC. Protein product: CASNLVSSGSFYEQYF. The chain uses TRBV11-2 and TRBJ2-7, with TRBD1 as a possible D gene (5 bases). The germline CDR1 and CDR2 sequences are SGHAT and FQNNGV. The CDR3 is 16 residues long.

This clonotype was recorded a few times. This chain joins TRBV27 and TRBJ1-6; tentative D call: TRBD1 (5 bases). This CDR3 has 15 amino acids. Germline V gives CDR1 MNHEY, CDR2 SMNVEV (reference sequence). V shed 5 bases and J shed 4 bases, with 12 bases lying between them. The CDR3 region has the DNA TGTGCCAGCAGTATCGGGACCGATTATAATTCACCCCTCCACTTT. It codes for CASSIGTDYNSPLHF.

The sample holds many counts of this clonotype. The chain has TRBV15 and TRBJ2-7, with no clear D. Trimming cost V 3 bases and J 0 bases, with 9 bases left between them. Per the germline V gene, CDR1 is LNHNV and CDR2 is YYDKDF (reference sequence). The CDR3 consists of 14 residues. The DNA of the CDR3 is TGTGCCACCAGCAGCTGGCAGAGCTCCTACGAGCAGTACTTC. It translates to CATSSWQSSYEQYF.

As for this clonotype: This CDR3 fails to terminate in the conserved phenylalanine or tryptophan, so it likely reflects a read error. V gene TRBV13 combines with J gene TRBJ2-7; 8 bases agree with TRBD2. The V gene's germline CDR1 is PRHDT and CDR2 FYEKMQ (reference sequence). The V gene end was trimmed by 0 bases and the J gene end by 5 bases; junction bases not matched to a gene: 6. The CDR3 extends over 15 amino acids. CDR3: CASSLGGAGAHEQYS. Here the CDR3 DNA reads TGTGCCAGCAGCTTAGGGGGAGCGGGGGCCCACGAGCAGTACTCC.

A single count supports this clonotype. V and J are TRBV19 and TRBJ1-2; 8 bases fit TRBD1. Germline V lookup: CDR1 LNHDA, CDR2 SQIVND (reference sequence). Trimming cost V 5 bases and J 6 bases; bases outside gene matches: 5. CDR3 size: 13 residues. The DNA of the CDR3 is TGTGCCAGTAGTCTCGGGACAGGCGATGGCTACACCTTC. This sequence encodes CASSLGTGDGYTF.

This clonotype came up many times. J is TRBJ1-2 and V is TRBV7-9, with unresolved D. This CDR3 spans 13 amino acids. CDR1 SEHNR and CDR2 FQNEAQ come from the germline V gene (reference sequence). V lost 5 bases to trimming and J lost 8 bases, with 15 bases between them. Here the CDR3 reads CASSQDPGRGYTF. CDR3 DNA sequence: TGTGCCAGCAGCCAAGACCCCGGTCGGGGCTACACCTTC.

J is TRBJ1-3 and V is TRBV3-1; weak D call: TRBD1 (6 bases). The ends were cut back, 1 base at V and 7 bases at J, with 14 bases in the middle. CDR1 and CDR2 from the germline V gene are LGHDT and YNNKEL (reference sequence). CDR3 length: 15 residues. In DNA, the CDR3 is TGTGCCAGCAGCCAAGGTGGGCAGGGGTGGAACACCATATATTTT. This translates into CASSQGGQGWNTIYF.

The gene calls are TRBV7-8 and TRBJ2-7; TRBD1 matches at 8 bases. After removal of 2 bases from V and 1 base from J, the junction contained 4 bases not matched to a gene. Germline loops: CDR1 SGHVS, CDR2 FQNEAQ. This CDR3 is 15 amino acids long. The CDR3: CASSLRRTGSYEQYF. As DNA, the CDR3 is TGTGCCAGCAGCTTAAGAAGGACAGGGTCCTACGAGCAGTACTTC.

This clonotype was picked up many times. J is TRBJ2-7 and V is TRBV9; 7 nucleotides align to TRBD1. Unmatched junction bases numbered 9, after V lost 2 bases and J lost 7 bases. CDR3 size: 14 residues. Germline V gene data show CDR1 as SGDLS and CDR2 as YYNGEE. The CDR3 protein is CASSVFTGDEEQYF. CDR3 coding DNA: TGTGCCAGCAGCGTCTTCACAGGGGATGAAGAGCAGTACTTC. Full variable domain (remainder filled in from reference TRBV9 and TRBJ2-7): DSGVTQTPKHLITATGQRVTLRCSPRSGDLSVYWYQQSLDQGLQFLIQYYNGEERAKGNILERFSAQQFPDLHSELNLSSLELGDSALYFCASSVFTGDEEQYFGPGTRLTVT.

In this sample, this clonotype turned up many times. This chain joins TRBV19 and TRBJ2-3; the D gene could be TRBD1 or TRBD2 (5 bases each). Looked up from germline, CDR1 is LNHDA and CDR2 is SQIVND (reference sequence). CDR3 length: 18 residues. The V and J ends lost 6 bases and 0 bases respectively, with 22 bases between them. CDR3 nucleotide sequence: TGTGCCAGTAGGTCCGGGCTGGGGGACCTTACTAGCACAGATACGCAGTATTTT. Its translation is CASRSGLGDLTSTDTQYF.

The chain uses TRBV28 and TRBJ2-7, with 11 bases fitting TRBD1. From germline, CDR1 is MDHEN and CDR2 SYDVKM. This CDR3 is built from 17 residues. The V segment lost 3 bases and the J segment 5 bases; nucleotides outside the gene matches: 12. The CDR3 protein is CASSFPEPGQGVHEQYF. The CDR3 coding sequence is TGTGCCAGCAGTTTTCCCGAACCGGGACAGGGGGTCCACGAGCAGTACTTC.

V gene TRBV9 combines with J gene TRBJ2-7; TRBD1 aligns across 7 bases. Germline V gives CDR1 SGDLS, CDR2 YYNGEE. The CDR3 runs 15 residues. V gave up 3 bases and J gave up 3 bases; unmatched junction bases: 9. The CDR3: CASSDRDSYFYEQYF. CDR3 bases: TGTGCCAGCAGCGACCGGGACAGCTATTTCTACGAGCAGTACTTC.

V usage is TRBV15 and J usage is TRBJ2-1; 10 bases are a match to TRBD1. The V segment lost 4 bases and the J segment 8 bases; nucleotides outside the gene matches: 8. The CDR3 contains 15 residues. Germline V CDR1 and CDR2: LNHNV, YYDKDF (reference sequence). The CDR3 sequence: CATSNRGTGEDEQFF. CDR3 in DNA: TGTGCCACCAGCAACCGGGGGACAGGGGAGGATGAGCAGTTCTTC. Using reference TRBV15 and TRBJ2-1 for the parts outside the CDR3, the full variable domain is DAMVIQNPRYQVTQFGKPVTLSCSQTLNHNVMYWYQQKSSQAPKLLFHYYDKDFNNEADTPDNFQSRRPNTSFCFLDIRSPGLGDTAMYLCATSNRGTGEDEQFFGPGTRLTVL.

The table lists this clonotype with many counts. V is TRBV2 and J is TRBJ2-2; D is possibly TRBD2 (6 bases). V shed 9 bases and J shed 7 bases, with 18 bases lying between them. Germline CDR1 reads SNHLY; CDR2 reads FYNNEI. This CDR3 comprises 14 residues. The CDR3 sequence: CARKPGGTHGELFF. CDR3 bases: TGTGCCAGAAAACCTGGGGGGACGCACGGGGAGCTGTTTTTT.